These 21 T cell receptor beta chains were all obtained from the same sample, sequenced in a study of OX40 agonist ivuxolimab in advanced cancers. Clones were sequenced by immunoSEQ multiplex PCR, and TCRdb holds only the in-frame ones, with some missing. The sample has fewer than 100,000 clones; roughly 93% are singletons. The sample was CD4+ or CD8+ T cells sorted from blood, taken in a trial of the OX40 agonist ivuxolimab. Receptors were obtained from an adult with an advanced solid tumor such as melanoma, head and neck, liver or kidney cancer.

The sample holds one count of this clone. V gene TRBV30 combines with J gene TRBJ2-3; D is tentatively TRBD1 or TRBD2 (5 bases each). Trimming took 4 bases from V and 3 from J, leaving 23 bases between them. The CDR3 runs 17 residues. Germline loops: CDR1 GTSNPN, CDR2 SVGIG (reference sequence). The CDR3 DNA follows: TGTGCCTGGATACGGGGCCCAACTCCTTTTTTGACAGATACGCAGTATTTT. Protein product: CAWIRGPTPFLTDTQYF. The variable domain in full, completed from reference TRBV30 and TRBJ2-3, reads SQTIHQWPATLVQPVGSPLSLECTVEGTSNPNLYWYRQAAGRGLQLLFYSVGIGQISSEVPQNLSASRPQDRQFILSSKKLLLSDSGFYLCAWIRGPTPFLTDTQYFGPGTRLTVL.

This chain uses TRBV5-6 with TRBJ1-5, with a weak D call TRBD1 (5 bases). Between the trimmed V and J ends, which lost 0 bases and 3 bases, there was a span of 10 bases. This CDR3 is 15 amino acids long. The germline gives CDR1 SGHDT, CDR2 YYEEEE. As DNA, the CDR3 is TGTGCCAGCAGCTTGGCAGGGCGTCCCAATCAGCCCCAGCATTTT. Protein sequence: CASSLAGRPNQPQHF.

This rearrangement joins TRBV2 to TRBJ1-1; the D is unclear. The CDR3 length is 14 residues. Germline V gene sequence: CDR1 SNHLY, CDR2 FYNNEI. The ends were cut back, 2 bases at V and 5 bases at J, with 12 bases in the middle. The CDR3 protein is CASSELGSRTEAFF. The CDR3 DNA follows: TGTGCCAGCAGTGAATTGGGTTCGCGGACTGAAGCTTTCTTT.

The V and J genes are TRBV30 and TRBJ2-1; 9 bases line up with TRBD2. Per germline, CDR1 GTSNPN and CDR2 SVGIG (reference sequence). Trimming at V came to 8 bases and at J to 8 bases, leaving 16 bases not matched to a gene. The CDR3 contains 15 residues. CDR3 sequence (DNA): TGTGCCCTGAAGGACCCTAGCGGGATTCGACATGAGCAGTTCTTC. This codes for CALKDPSGIRHEQFF. Filled out from reference TRBV30 and TRBJ2-1, the complete variable domain reads SQTIHQWPATLVQPVGSPLSLECTVEGTSNPNLYWYRQAAGRGLQLLFYSVGIGQISSEVPQNLSASRPQDRQFILSSKKLLLSDSGFYLCALKDPSGIRHEQFFGPGTRLTVL.

The chain employs TRBV27 and TRBJ2-7, with D possibly being TRBD2 (6 bases). This CDR3 is built from 14 residues. From germline, CDR1 is MNHEY and CDR2 SMNVEV (reference sequence). V dropped 10 bases and J dropped 6 bases, with 22 bases sitting between them. The CDR3 DNA sequence: TGTGCCATGTCGACTTCCGGGACTCCTAGCGAGCAGTACTTC. Translating it yields CAMSTSGTPSEQYF.

The chain employs TRBV28 and TRBJ2-7; 7 positions agree with TRBD1. The J segment lost 3 bases and the V segment lost 5 bases, leaving 13 bases of the junction unmatched. Germline-derived CDR1 and CDR2 are MDHEN and SYDVKM. This CDR3 comprises 16 residues. The CDR3 spells CASSPFGQATNYEQYF. The DNA of the CDR3 is TGTGCCAGCAGTCCCTTCGGACAGGCTACCAACTACGAGCAGTACTTC.

The chain links TRBV19 to TRBJ1-5, with 10 bases matching TRBD1. The V gene's germline CDR1 is LNHDA and CDR2 SQIVND (reference sequence). V lost 4 bases, J lost 5 bases, and 5 bases stayed unmatched. The CDR3 contains 15 residues. CDR3 in amino acids: CASSRPGTGDQPQHF. CDR3 sequence (DNA): TGTGCCAGTAGTAGACCCGGGACAGGGGATCAGCCCCAGCATTTT.

The rearrangement joins TRBV19 to TRBJ2-3; TRBD2 might be the D (5 bases). CDR1 and CDR2 from the germline V gene are LNHDA and SQIVND (reference sequence). V shed 5 bases and J shed 1 base, with 16 bases lying between them. The CDR3 loop spans 16 amino acids. Written as DNA, the CDR3 is TGTGCCAGTAGTCCCGGATGGAGGTACGGCACAGATACGCAGTATTTT. Its protein product is CASSPGWRYGTDTQYF.

This clone appeared a single time. The chain uses TRBV29-1 and TRBJ1-2; D unresolved. V was shortened by 3 bases and J by 6 bases, with 20 bases between the two germline ends. Germline V lookup: CDR1 SQVTM, CDR2 ANQGSEA. The CDR3 totals 15 residues. The CDR3 is CSVDQFGNPLDGYTF. CDR3 sequence (DNA): TGCAGCGTTGATCAATTTGGCAATCCTCTTGATGGCTACACCTTC.

The V call is TRBV7-2, the J call TRBJ1-5, with a weak D call TRBD1 (5 bases). This CDR3 is built from 15 residues. CDR1 SGHTA and CDR2 FQGNSA come from the germline V gene. With 3 bases removed from V and 2 bases from J, the gap between germline ends came to 11 bases. The DNA for the CDR3 is TGTGCCAGCAGCTTGATGGGAGGGGGCAATCAGCCCCAGCATTTT. Translating gives CASSLMGGGNQPQHF.

The genes are TRBV7-8 and TRBJ1-1; unclear D gene. The germline gives CDR1 SGHVS, CDR2 FQNEAQ. This CDR3 comprises 16 residues. Trimming left V 5 bases short and J 1 base short, with 17 bases between. CDR3 DNA sequence: TGTGCCAGCAGCAAAGGGCGCCCAACCTCGAACACTGAAGCTTTCTTT. Its translation is CASSKGRPTSNTEAFF.

The V gene is TRBV5-8, the J gene TRBJ2-7; possibly TRBD1 for D (5 bases). The CDR3 is 14 residues long. Trimming removed 0 bases at V and 6 bases at J, with 13 bases between. Germline assignment: CDR1 SGHTS and CDR2 YDEGEE. CDR3 in amino acids: CASSLVGALGEQYF. CDR3 sequence (DNA): TGTGCCAGCAGCTTGGTAGGGGCTTTAGGCGAGCAGTACTTC.

This chain uses TRBV6-1 with TRBJ2-6; the D is unclear. V was shortened by 7 bases and J by 0 bases, with 4 bases between the two germline ends. The germline CDR1 and CDR2 sequences are MNHNS and SASEGT. The CDR3 is 13 amino acids. In DNA form, the CDR3 reads TGTGCCAGCACCATCTCTGGGGCCAACGTCCTGACTTTC. Translated: CASTISGANVLTF.

The rearrangement joins TRBV11-2 to TRBJ2-7, with 7 positions matching TRBD1. J was trimmed by 4 bases and V by 6 bases; bases with no gene match: 9. CDR3 length: 14 amino acids. Germline values: CDR1 SGHAT, CDR2 FQNNGV. Here the CDR3 reads CASRGSTGMYEQYF. For the CDR3, the DNA is TGTGCCAGCAGGGGCTCGACAGGGATGTACGAGCAGTACTTC.

The rearrangement links TRBV9 to TRBJ2-3; 8 bases map to TRBD1. The CDR3 totals 16 residues. The V and J ends lost 0 bases and 3 bases, in that order; junction bases with no gene match: 6. Germline V gene data show CDR1 as SGDLS and CDR2 as YYNGEE. This CDR3 reads CASSVGTGGYTDTQYF. In nucleotides, the CDR3 is TGTGCCAGCAGCGTAGGTACAGGGGGGTATACAGATACGCAGTATTTT.

The chain links TRBV7-8 to TRBJ1-5, with D hard to call. Germline V gives CDR1 SGHVS, CDR2 FQNEAQ. The CDR3 runs 16 residues. Trimming took off 0 bases at V and 0 bases at J, with 9 bases between the two ends. Written as DNA, the CDR3 is TGTGCCAGCAGCTTAGCGCTTGGTAATAGCAATCAGCCCCAGCATTTT. It codes for CASSLALGNSNQPQHF.

This sequence joins TRBV7-2 and TRBJ2-7, with 11 bases lining up with TRBD2. Germline V lookup: CDR1 SGHTA, CDR2 FQGNSA. V lost 1 base to trimming and J lost 5 bases; unmatched junction nucleotides: 7. The length of the CDR3 is 16 residues. The CDR3, as DNA: TGTGCCAGCAGCTTAGATCCTAGCGGGAGGTACAACGAGCAGTACTTC. Translating gives CASSLDPSGRYNEQYF.

The chain has TRBV9 and TRBJ2-5; the match to TRBD1 covers 10 bases. This CDR3 is built from 17 residues. CDR1 and CDR2 from the germline V gene are SGDLS and YYNGEE. The J segment lost 2 bases and the V segment lost 0 bases, leaving 7 bases of the junction unmatched. The CDR3 DNA reads TGTGCCAGCAGCGTAGAAGGGGACAGGGGACGTCAAGAGACCCAGTACTTC. Its translation: CASSVEGDRGRQETQYF.

The V call is TRBV5-5, the J call TRBJ2-3; no clear D gene. The germline V gene has CDR1 SGHKS and CDR2 YYEKEE (reference sequence). This CDR3 is built from 13 residues. Trimming took 4 bases from V and 2 from J, leaving 8 bases between them. For the CDR3, the DNA is TGTGCCAGCAGCCTAACCTCCACAGATACGCAGTATTTT. Translating gives CASSLTSTDTQYF.

This chain links TRBV6-5 with TRBJ1-2; D is unclear. Germline assignment: CDR1 MNHEY and CDR2 SVGAGI. The V and J ends lost 0 bases and 2 bases respectively, with 10 bases between them. CDR3 length: 15 amino acids. This CDR3 is CASSYSRDGNYGYTF. The CDR3 nucleotides are TGTGCCAGCAGTTACTCGAGAGACGGGAACTATGGCTACACCTTC.

This chain connects TRBV5-1 to TRBJ2-3; TRBD1 matches 8 bases. Per the germline V gene, CDR1 is SGHRS and CDR2 is YFSETQ. CDR3 length equals 15 residues. J lost 5 bases, V lost 1 base, and 6 bases had no gene match. The CDR3, as DNA: TGCGCCAGCAGCTTGAGGTCAGGGGGCATAGATACGCAGTATTTT. This codes for CASSLRSGGIDTQYF.